This T cell receptor beta chain was profiled in a study of neurological immune-mediated disorders (dated by TCRdb to the late 2010s). As for the study more broadly: Using UMI-based sequencing, the study compared peripheral blood TCR-beta repertoires from patients with HTLV-I-associated myelopathy (HAM/TSP), patients with multiple sclerosis, and healthy controls. Alongside PBMC samples, the set of more than 85 TCR-beta libraries contained longitudinal samples, technical triplicates, and paired CD4+ and CD8+ T-cell subsets that had been sorted. The cohort comprised approximately 67 subjects: roughly 14 HAM/TSP patients, 35 or so multiple sclerosis patients and around 20 healthy controls. Points the paper makes about the study in general: TCR clonal expansion was greatest in HAM/TSP patients and smallest in MS patients, who ranked below even healthy controls. No identical CDR3 amino acid sequences were shared among expanded clones across subjects, suggesting private TCR-beta repertoires in all groups.

To synthesize cDNA, template-switch 5'RACE was performed with a primer carrying a 10-nucleotide random unique molecular identifier so that each TCR transcript was tagged. Over 190 million TCR-beta sequences, covering 15-18 subjects, were produced in each sequencing run. The RNeasy kit was used for extraction of total RNA. The KAPA Real-time Library Amplification kit was used to amplify TCR-beta VDJ regions with primers for the TCR constant region and the 5'RACE anchor. A first PCR added sample indexes and Illumina adaptors, and a second PCR then raised library yield. After Ampure bead purification, the TCR product of roughly 650 bp was size-selected on a 2% E-gel SizeSelection system. Before pooling, library quality was checked on a Bioanalyzer, concentration was measured with Qubit, and libraries were quantified with the Kapa Library Quantification kit. Paired-end 2 x 150 bp sequencing of the libraries was performed on an Illumina HiSeq 2500. To increase sequence diversity, 25-30% phiX was spiked into each library pool. The study's own analysis went as follows. The quality-filtered reads were processed with the UMI-based MiGEC pipeline, whose error correction step removed more than 75% of the raw TCR sequences. IMGT germline references were used for alignment of VDJ genes, and clonotypes were defined by a unique CDR3 amino acid sequence together with V-J genes. Clonal expansion, Shannon diversity, and CDR3 relatedness (CalcPairwiseDistances, ClusterSamples) were evaluated with VDJtools, and phylogenetic trees were built with CLCbio workbench. A clone was classed as expanded if it had 8 or more unique UMIs, a cutoff based on coefficient-of-variation modelling across technical triplicates. The public reads were reanalyzed by TCRdb: fastp trimming at Q25, MiXCR alignment, in-frame beta chains only. Rows are combined by CDR3 protein, so each entry shows the most common genes and DNA. These V and J calls derive from TCRdb rather than the authors' analysis. The sample table shows around 64,000 distinct CDR3 sequences, and 9.5% to 15% are seen once. About 10% of the sample is held by the ten biggest clonotypes.

For unsorted PBMC libraries, 2 million PBMCs were used after storage in RNAlater at -80 degrees C until RNA extraction. Peripheral blood was subjected to Ficoll-Hypaque density gradient centrifugation to isolate PBMCs, which were then cryopreserved in liquid nitrogen. This clonotype was recorded a few times. It lacks a known antigen. No base qualities exist here, and no much larger clone lies one base off it. The CDR3 starts with the cysteine, ends with the phenylalanine, and has 15 residues. Only CDR3 DNA remains: 45 bases, in frame from the first base. The junction carries 18 bases between V and J, which are trimmed by 5 bases and 5 bases respectively. The germline V gene encodes CDR1 SGHVS and CDR2 FQNEAQ.

This sequence originates from a woman aged 55-75 years with HTLV-1-associated myelopathy (HAM/TSP). The chain employs TRBV7-8 and TRBJ2-5; TRBD2 is a possible D gene, resting on 6 matching bases. Input material: PBMCs. The DNA sequence is as follows: TGTGCCAGCAGCCACGGGACTGCCGTTTGGGAGACCCAGTACTTC. Its product reads: CASSHGTAVWETQYF.